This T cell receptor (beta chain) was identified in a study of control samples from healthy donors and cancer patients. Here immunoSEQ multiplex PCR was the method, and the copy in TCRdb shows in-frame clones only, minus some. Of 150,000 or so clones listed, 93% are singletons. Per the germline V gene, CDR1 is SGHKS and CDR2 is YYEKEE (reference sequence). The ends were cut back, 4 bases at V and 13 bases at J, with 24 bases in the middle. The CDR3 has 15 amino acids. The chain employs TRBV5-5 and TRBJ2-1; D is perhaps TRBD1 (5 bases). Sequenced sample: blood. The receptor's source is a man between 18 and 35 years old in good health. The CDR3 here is CASSPDLAARAVQFF. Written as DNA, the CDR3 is TGTGCCAGCAGCCCGGATCTCGCAGCCAGGGCTGTCCAGTTCTTC.